This T cell receptor beta chain was profiled in a study of CD8 T cells in Susac syndrome. High-throughput TCR beta sequencing covered peripheral CD8+ and CD4+ T cells. Matched for age and sex, the controls were healthy donors. The authors negatively isolated CD8+ and CD4+ T cells and FACS-enriched TEMRA cells. The V and J ends lost 6 bases and 3 bases respectively, with 12 bases between them. This CDR3 is built from 14 residues. Germline V gene lookup returns CDR1 MNHGY and CDR2 SVAAGI. Random hexamers were used to reverse transcribe the RNA input (about 0.5 to 1 ug). Amplification of TCR beta CDR3 used immunoSEQ multiplex PCR across 54 Vbeta and 13 Jbeta. TCRdb re-called the immunoSEQ multiplex PCR reads through MiXCR, storing one row per CDR3 protein. Among roughly 120,000 distinct CDR3 sequences listed, 90% to 95% were seen once.

The V gene is TRBV6-9, the J gene TRBJ1-5, with no clear D. This receptor was taken from a human donor in good health. The sample was CD4+ T cells from PBMCs. This CDR3 is CASRNMEHNQPQHF. CDR3 DNA sequence: TGTGCCAGCAGAAATATGGAGCACAATCAGCCCCAGCATTTT.